Sequencing of this TCR beta chain was carried out in a study of T-cell reconstitution after alpha-beta-depleted transplantation in children. Study-wide results and caveats: Among T cells one year after transplant, newly produced cells accounted for most counts and diversity. Alpha-beta T cells present about two months after transplant were reported to originate from several hundred expanded graft clones. Some patients' high day-60 TCRbeta diversity was attributed to recipient cells surviving conditioning.

This clonotype appeared many times. No antigen is known for it. A TCRbeta library incorporating unique molecular identifiers was prepared. Using its own MiXCR run on the PCR reads, TCRdb lists one record per CDR3 protein. The table includes some 300,000 distinct CDR3 sequences, about 9.4% detected once. CDR1 is MNHEY, CDR2 SMNVEV, per germline (reference sequence). Trimming removed 6 bases at V and 0 bases at J, with 11 bases between. This CDR3 comprises 14 residues. This specimen was PBMCs, taken before TCRalphabeta/CD19-depleted stem cell transplant. This receptor was taken from a boy under two years old with acute myeloid leukemia, due to receive a stem cell transplant. V and J are TRBV27 and TRBJ1-1; D is uncertain. The CDR3 bases are TGTGCCAGCAGGGACGGCCTGGTGAACACTGAAGCTTTCTTT. Protein sequence: CASRDGLVNTEAFF.